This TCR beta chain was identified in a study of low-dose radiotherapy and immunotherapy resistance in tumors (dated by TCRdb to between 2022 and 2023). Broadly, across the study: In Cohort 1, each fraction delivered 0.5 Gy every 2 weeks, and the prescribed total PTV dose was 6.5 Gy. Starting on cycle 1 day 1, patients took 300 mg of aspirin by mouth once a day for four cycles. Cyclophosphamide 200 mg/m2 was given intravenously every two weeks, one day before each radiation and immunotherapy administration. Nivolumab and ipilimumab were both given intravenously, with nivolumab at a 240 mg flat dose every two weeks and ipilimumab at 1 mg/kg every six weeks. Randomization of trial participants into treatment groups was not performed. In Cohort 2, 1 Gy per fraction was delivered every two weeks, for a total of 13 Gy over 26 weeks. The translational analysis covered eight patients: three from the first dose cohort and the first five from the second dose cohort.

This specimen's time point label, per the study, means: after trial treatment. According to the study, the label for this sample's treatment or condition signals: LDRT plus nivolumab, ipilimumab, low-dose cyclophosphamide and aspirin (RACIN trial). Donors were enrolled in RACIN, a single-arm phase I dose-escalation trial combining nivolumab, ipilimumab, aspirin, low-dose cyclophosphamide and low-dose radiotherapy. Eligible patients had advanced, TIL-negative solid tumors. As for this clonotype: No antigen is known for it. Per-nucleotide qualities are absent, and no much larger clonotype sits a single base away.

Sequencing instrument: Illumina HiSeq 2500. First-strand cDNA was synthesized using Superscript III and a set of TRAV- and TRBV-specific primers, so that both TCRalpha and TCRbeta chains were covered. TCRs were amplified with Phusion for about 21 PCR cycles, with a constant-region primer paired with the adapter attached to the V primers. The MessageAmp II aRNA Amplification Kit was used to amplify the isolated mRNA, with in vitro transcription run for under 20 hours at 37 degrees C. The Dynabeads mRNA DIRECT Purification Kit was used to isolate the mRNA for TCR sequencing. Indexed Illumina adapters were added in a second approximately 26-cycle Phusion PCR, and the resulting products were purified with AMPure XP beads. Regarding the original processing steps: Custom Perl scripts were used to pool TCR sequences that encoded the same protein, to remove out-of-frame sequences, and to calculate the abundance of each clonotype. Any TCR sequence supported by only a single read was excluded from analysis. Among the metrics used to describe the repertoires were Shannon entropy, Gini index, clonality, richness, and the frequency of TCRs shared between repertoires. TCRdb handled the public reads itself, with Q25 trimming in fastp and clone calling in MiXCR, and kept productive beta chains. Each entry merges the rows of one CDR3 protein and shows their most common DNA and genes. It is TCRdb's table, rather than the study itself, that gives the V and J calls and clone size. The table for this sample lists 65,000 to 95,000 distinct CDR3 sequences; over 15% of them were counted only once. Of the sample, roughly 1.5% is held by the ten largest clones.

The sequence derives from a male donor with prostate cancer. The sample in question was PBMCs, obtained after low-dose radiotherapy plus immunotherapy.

The DNA sequence follows: TGTGCCAGCAGCTTGATGGGGGGGCAGTTCTTC. It specifies CASSLMGGQFF. The sequence joins TRBV5-6 to TRBJ2-1; D gene: possibly TRBD2, on 6 matching bases. Sequences SGHDT (CDR1) and YYEEEE (CDR2) are obtained from the germline V gene. Taken from cysteine to phenylalanine, the CDR3 has 11 residues. The read is trimmed to its CDR3 DNA, 33 bases read in frame from base 1. The junction shows trimming of 1 base on V and 12 bases on J, plus 8 bases between the germline ends.